These 19 T cell receptor beta chains came from one sample sequenced in a study of shared clonotypes between healthy human individuals. Some clones are missing from TCRdb's copy, which holds only in-frame ones; the method was immunoSEQ multiplex PCR. The table has about 480,000 clones, around 74% seen once. Sequencing was performed on PBMCs. Receptors originate from a woman aged 40 to 55 in good health. Some clones in this sample may be carry-over from other donors' samples.

V gene TRBV29-1 combines with J gene TRBJ2-1; 9 bases are shared with TRBD1. Germline V CDR1 and CDR2: SQVTM, ANQGSEA. The CDR3 is 14 amino acids. Germline trimming cut 7 bases from V and 8 bases from J; bases unmatched to any gene: 12. In nucleotides, the CDR3 is TGCAGCGCCGAGGACAGGGGTAAGGGTGATGAGCAGTTCTTC. Residues: CSAEDRGKGDEQFF.

Here the CDR3 DNA reads TGTGCCAGCAGCGTAATTACAGGGAACTATGGCTACACCTTC. This codes for CASSVITGNYGYTF. The gene calls are TRBV9 and TRBJ1-2, with D possibly matching TRBD1 (6 bases). V shed 1 base and J shed 2 bases, with 9 bases lying between them. This CDR3 is built from 14 residues. In germline, CDR1 is SGDLS, CDR2 YYNGEE.

V and J are TRBV28 and TRBJ2-1; weak D call: TRBD2 (5 bases). CDR3 size: 16 residues. Trimming shortened V by 2 bases and J by 0 bases, and 11 bases separated the two germline ends. Germline V gene sequence: CDR1 MDHEN, CDR2 SYDVKM. The CDR3 reads CASSLKGASSYNEQFF. As DNA, the CDR3 is TGTGCCAGCAGTTTAAAGGGAGCTAGCTCCTACAATGAGCAGTTCTTC. Complete variable domain (other parts from reference TRBV28 and TRBJ2-1): DVKVTQSSRYLVKRTGEKVFLECVQDMDHENMFWYRQDPGLGLRLIYFSYDVKMKEKGDIPEGYSVSREKKERFSLILESASTNQTSMYLCASSLKGASSYNEQFFGPGTRLTVL.

The chain combines TRBV18 with TRBJ1-5, with TRBD1 matching over 7 bases. CDR1 is KGHSH and CDR2 is LQKENI in the germline V gene. Losses at the gene ends were 4 bases for V and 0 bases for J; bases not matched to a gene: 3. The CDR3 spans 15 residues. The CDR3 spells CASSQGQNSNQPQHF. The CDR3 bases are TGTGCCAGCTCACAGGGACAGAATAGCAATCAGCCCCAGCATTTT. The full variable domain, with the rest looked up from reference TRBV18 and TRBJ1-5, is NAGVMQNPRHLVRRRGQEARLRCSPMKGHSHVYWYRQLPEEGLKFMVYLQKENIIDESGMPKERFSAEFPKEGPSILRIQQVVRGDSAAYFCASSQGQNSNQPQHFGDGTRLSIL.

This clone appeared once. This rearrangement joins TRBV7-6 to TRBJ2-3, with D possibly being TRBD1 (6 bases). This CDR3 contains 16 residues. CDR1 and CDR2 from the germline V gene are SGHVS and FNYEAQ. V was pared by 3 bases and J by 3 bases, with 16 bases between. The CDR3 is CASSLTDSSRTDTQYF. Here the CDR3 DNA reads TGTGCCAGCAGCTTGACGGACAGCTCGAGGACAGATACGCAGTATTTT.

The gene calls are TRBV18 and TRBJ2-1; no definite D call. V was cut by 0 bases and J by 9 bases, with 21 bases left in between. Germline V gene data show CDR1 as KGHSH and CDR2 as LQKENI. This CDR3 has 17 residues. CDR3 in DNA: TGTGCCAGCTCACCACCGGTACCCCCGACCGGCGGAGTTGAGCAGTTCTTC. It codes for CASSPPVPPTGGVEQFF.

The J gene is TRBJ2-3, the V gene TRBV5-6; 9 nucleotides align to TRBD1. The germline V gene encodes CDR1 SGHDT and CDR2 YYEEEE. V lost 4 bases to trimming and J lost 5 bases; unmatched junction nucleotides: 8. The CDR3 has 15 amino acids. In nucleotides, the CDR3 is TGTGCCAGCAGCAAACAGGGGGCGCGAAGAGATACGCAGTATTTT. Translated, it gives CASSKQGARRDTQYF. The full variable domain, in which reference TRBV5-6 and TRBJ2-3 provide the parts outside the CDR3, is DAGVTQSPTHLIKTRGQQVTLRCSPKSGHDTVSWYQQALGQGPQFIFQYYEEEERQRGNFPDRFSGHQFPNYSSELNVNALLLGDSALYLCASSKQGARRDTQYFGPGTRLTVL.

The chain links TRBV25-1 to TRBJ2-5; D tentatively fits TRBD1 or TRBD2 (5 bases each). Germline CDR1 is MGHDK and CDR2 is SYGVNS. The CDR3 sequence is 13 residues long. Trimming left V 6 bases short and J 2 bases short, with 10 bases between. CDR3 loop: CASSEGRQETQYF. The CDR3 coding sequence is TGTGCCAGCAGCGAGGGACGTCAAGAGACCCAGTACTTC.

This rearrangement joins TRBV20-1 to TRBJ2-5; 7 bases agree with TRBD1. Germline V gives CDR1 DFQATT, CDR2 SNEGSKA (reference sequence). The CDR3 runs to 11 residues. CDR3 loop: CCMLGQETQYF. In DNA form, the CDR3 reads TGCTGTATGTTGGGACAGGAGACCCAGTACTTC.

This clone was recorded once. The chain uses TRBV5-4 and TRBJ1-2; D remains ambiguous. Between the trimmed V and J ends, which lost 4 bases and 8 bases, there was a span of 18 bases. The CDR3 runs to 14 residues. The germline V gene encodes CDR1 SGHNT and CDR2 YYREEE (reference sequence). The CDR3 DNA sequence: TGTGCCAGCAGCGTCGGCACAGACTGGAGGGGCTACACCTTC. Protein product: CASSVGTDWRGYTF.

J is TRBJ1-5 and V is TRBV7-8; weak D call: TRBD1 (6 bases). Trimming took off 5 bases at V and 2 bases at J, with 13 bases between the two ends. The CDR3 covers 15 residues. CDR1 SGHVS and CDR2 FQNEAQ come from the germline V gene. The CDR3: CASSRGGNGNQPQHF. Here the CDR3 DNA reads TGTGCCAGCAGCAGAGGGGGGAATGGCAATCAGCCCCAGCATTTT.

The genes are TRBV4-1 and TRBJ1-3; no firm D call. The ends were cut back, 1 base at V and 8 bases at J, with 15 bases in the middle. The CDR3 consists of 15 residues. CDR1 is MGHRA and CDR2 is YSYEKL in the germline V gene. As DNA, the CDR3 is TGCGCCAGCAGCCAAGGGCGGCCCGCCGGGGACACCATATATTTT. It encodes CASSQGRPAGDTIYF.

The chain employs TRBV9 and TRBJ2-3; 8 nucleotides align to TRBD1. V gave up 1 base and J gave up 3 bases; unmatched junction bases: 4. Germline V lookup: CDR1 SGDLS, CDR2 YYNGEE. The CDR3 covers 15 residues. CDR3 nucleotide sequence: TGTGCCAGCAGCGTACGACAGGGGACGACAGATACGCAGTATTTT. Its protein product is CASSVRQGTTDTQYF.

Remarks on this clone: Other DNA variants within this sample encode the same CDR3. The J gene is TRBJ2-6, the V gene TRBV5-1; no clear D. CDR3 size: 15 residues. Germline values: CDR1 SGHRS, CDR2 YFSETQ. V gave up 2 bases and J gave up 0 bases, with 6 bases separating them. The CDR3 here is CASSLDSSGANVLTF. CDR3 in DNA: TGCGCCAGCAGCTTAGATAGCTCTGGGGCCAACGTCCTGACTTTC.

The chain carries TRBV27 and TRBJ2-5; the D gene is possibly TRBD2 (6 bases). The CDR3 runs to 17 residues. Germline CDR1 and CDR2: MNHEY and SMNVEV (reference sequence). Trimming left V 0 bases short and J 5 bases short, with 19 bases between. The CDR3 is CASSLSRPSAVGETQYF. DNA for the CDR3: TGTGCCAGCAGTTTATCGAGGCCTAGCGCGGTGGGGGAGACCCAGTACTTC.

This clone occurred a few times. The V call is TRBV27, the J call TRBJ1-1, with D possibly matching TRBD1 (6 bases). The CDR3 is 13 residues long. V was trimmed by 8 bases and J by 5 bases, leaving 15 bases between them. Germline lookup yields CDR1 MNHEY and CDR2 SMNVEV (reference sequence). The CDR3 loop is CASSRARGTEAFF. The DNA of the CDR3 is TGTGCCAGCTCCCGCGCCAGGGGAACTGAAGCTTTCTTT.

The gene calls are TRBV29-1 and TRBJ2-1; the D gene is possibly TRBD1 (5 bases). The ends were cut back, 5 bases at V and 6 bases at J, with 14 bases in the middle. The CDR3 runs 13 residues. Germline lookup yields CDR1 SQVTM and CDR2 ANQGSEA. CDR3 amino acids: CSVNQGATNEQFF. The DNA of the CDR3 is TGCAGCGTTAACCAAGGGGCCACCAATGAGCAGTTCTTC.

CDR3 residues: CASSGGTSGTIEQFF. Written as DNA, the CDR3 is TGTGCCAGCAGCGGCGGGACTAGCGGGACGATTGAGCAGTTCTTC. The rearrangement uses TRBV28 and TRBJ2-1; 13 bases fit TRBD2. V lost 6 bases, J lost 9 bases, and 8 bases stayed unmatched. The CDR3 extends over 15 amino acids. Germline assignment: CDR1 MDHEN and CDR2 SYDVKM.

The table lists this clone with many counts. V and J are TRBV7-6 and TRBJ1-5; D is ambiguous. Per germline, CDR1 SGHVS and CDR2 FNYEAQ. The CDR3 contains 13 residues. The V and J ends lost 2 bases and 5 bases respectively, with 7 bases between them. CDR3 DNA: TGTGCCAGCAGCTTATGGGGTGATCAGCCCCAGCATTTT. Its protein is CASSLWGDQPQHF. Supplemented by reference TRBV7-6 and TRBJ1-5, the full variable domain reads GAGVSQSPRYKVTKRGQDVALRCDPISGHVSLYWYRQALGQGPEFLTYFNYEAQQDKSGLPNDRFSAERPEGSISTLTIQRTEQRDSAMYRCASSLWGDQPQHFGDGTRLSIL.